This paragraph covers one T cell receptor (beta chain) sequence. Some clones are missing from TCRdb's copy, which holds only in-frame ones; the method was immunoSEQ multiplex PCR. Here the sample spans 150,000 to 200,000 clones, approximately 88% being singletons. This entry is derived from a study of Ad26.COV2.S vaccination and SARS-CoV-2 variants. This receptor was identified in a human donor who had recovered from COVID-19. The sequenced sample was peripheral blood, obtained after recovery from COVID-19.

The CDR3 DNA reads TGCGCCAGCAGCTTGGAGGGGGACCGAGCTTTCTTT. This gives the protein CASSLEGDRAFF. The chain links TRBV5-1 to TRBJ1-1, with D tentatively TRBD1 (6 bases). CDR3 length equals 12 residues. The V gene lost 0 bases and the J gene lost 10 bases, with 10 bases spanning the gap. Germline loops: CDR1 SGHRS, CDR2 YFSETQ.